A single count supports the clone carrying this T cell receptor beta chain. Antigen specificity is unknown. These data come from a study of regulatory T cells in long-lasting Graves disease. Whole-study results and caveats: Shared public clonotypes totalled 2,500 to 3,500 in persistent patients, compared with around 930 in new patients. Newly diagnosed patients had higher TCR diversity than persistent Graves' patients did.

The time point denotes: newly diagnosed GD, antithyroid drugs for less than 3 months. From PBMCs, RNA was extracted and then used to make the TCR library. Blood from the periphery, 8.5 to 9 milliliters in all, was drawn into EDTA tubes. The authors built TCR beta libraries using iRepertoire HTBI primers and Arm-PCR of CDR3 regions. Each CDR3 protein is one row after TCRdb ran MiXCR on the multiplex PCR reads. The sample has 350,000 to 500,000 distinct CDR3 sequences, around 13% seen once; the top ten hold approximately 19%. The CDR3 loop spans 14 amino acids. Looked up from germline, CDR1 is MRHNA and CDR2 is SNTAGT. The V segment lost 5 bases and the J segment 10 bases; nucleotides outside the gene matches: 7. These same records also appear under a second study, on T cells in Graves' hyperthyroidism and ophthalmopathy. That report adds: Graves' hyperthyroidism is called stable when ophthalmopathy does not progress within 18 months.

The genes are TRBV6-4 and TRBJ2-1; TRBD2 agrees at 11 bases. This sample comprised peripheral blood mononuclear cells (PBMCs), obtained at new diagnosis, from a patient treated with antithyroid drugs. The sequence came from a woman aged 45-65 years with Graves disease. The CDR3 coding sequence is TGTGCCAGCAGTACCGGGACTAGCGGCTCCGAGCAGTTCTTC. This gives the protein CASSTGTSGSEQFF.